This T cell receptor beta chain was captured in a study of OX40 agonist ivuxolimab in advanced cancers. Turning to the study itself: Two cutaneous melanoma patients and one hepatocellular carcinoma patient, three in all, had partial responses. Findings and limits, study-wide: Clones of CD4+ and CD8+ blood T cells grew by week 6 at doses of 0.1 to 3.0 mg/kg. Antigens targeted by the expanded peripheral T cells were not determined.

Note on this clone: What it binds is unknown.

Generated by immunoSEQ multiplex PCR, the TCRdb table keeps only in-frame clones and is missing some. The table includes roughly 70,000 clones, approximately 83% detected once. The length of the CDR3 is 17 residues. The V and J ends lost 4 bases and 6 bases respectively, with 21 bases between them. The germline gives CDR1 MDHEN, CDR2 SYDVKM. No patient had autoimmune disease or received systemic immunosuppression. The chain links TRBV28 to TRBJ1-4, with D possibly matching TRBD1 (6 bases). The source of this sequence is an adult with an advanced solid tumor such as melanoma, head and neck, liver or kidney cancer. The starting material was CD4+ or CD8+ T cells sorted from blood, obtained in a trial of the OX40 agonist ivuxolimab. The CDR3 coding sequence is TGTGCCAGCAGTTCATACGGAGGGGGGTTGAAGGATGAAAAACTGTTTTTT. This gives the protein CASSSYGGGLKDEKLFF.